Listed below are T cell receptor beta chains from one sample, sequenced in a study of T cell changes during pregnancy in multiple sclerosis. This table comes from immunoSEQ multiplex PCR, and its TCRdb copy is limited to in-frame clones, with some not included. The repertoire holds about 73,000 clones, with around 90% as singletons. Sequenced material: peripheral blood, taken in the second trimester of pregnancy. The receptors stem from a female donor in good health, enrolled as a control in a pregnancy study. Each CDR3 is given with its conserved first and last residue. Each record gives: CDR3 DNA, CDR3 protein, J gene, clone size, V gene, D gene. A D gene is named only where the DNA matches it firmly. For some rows the clone size is stated as once, few or many, or as a class when expanded; others skip it.

CDR3 DNA: TGTGCCAGCAGTTTATTCCCGTCCACTAAGCATGGCTACACCTTC; CDR3 protein: CASSLFPSTKHGYTF; J gene: TRBJ1-2; clone size: -; V gene: TRBV27; D gene: -
CDR3 DNA: TGTGCCAGCAGCGTAAGTGGGGGTTCGGGAGGAGAAGCTTTCTTT; CDR3 protein: CASSVSGGSGGEAFF; J gene: TRBJ1-1; clone size: -; V gene: TRBV9; D gene: -
CDR3 DNA: TGTGCCAGCAGCTTAGATGCAGTTCCTCGCCCGAAAGAAAAACTGTTTTTT; CDR3 protein: CASSLDAVPRPKEKLFF; J gene: TRBJ1-4; clone size: -; V gene: TRBV11-2; D gene: -
CDR3 DNA: TGTGCCAGCAGCTTGGTGGGGAGGGCTGGCTACACCTTC; CDR3 protein: CASSLVGRAGYTF; J gene: TRBJ1-2; clone size: -; V gene: TRBV5-8; D gene: -
CDR3 DNA: TGTGCCATCAGTGAGTCTTTGTTTGGACAGGGTAAAGCCGGGGAGCTGTTTTTT; CDR3 protein: CAISESLFGQGKAGELFF; J gene: TRBJ2-2; clone size: -; V gene: TRBV10-3; D gene: TRBD1
CDR3 DNA: TGTGCCAGCAGTGATGAAGGGCGGAGGGTTAACTATGGCTACACCTTC; CDR3 protein: CASSDEGRRVNYGYTF; J gene: TRBJ1-2; clone size: -; V gene: TRBV25-1; D gene: -
CDR3 DNA: TGTGCCAGCAGGGGGGACAGGGGGAACTATGGCTACACCTTC; CDR3 protein: CASRGDRGNYGYTF; J gene: TRBJ1-2; clone size: -; V gene: TRBV2; D gene: TRBD1
CDR3 DNA: TGTGCCAGCAGCTCCTGGGCCCTTCTAACCGGGACAGACTCTGGAAACACCATATATTTT; CDR3 protein: CASSSWALLTGTDSGNTIYF; J gene: TRBJ1-3; clone size: -; V gene: TRBV13; D gene: TRBD1
CDR3 DNA: TGCAGCGTTGGGAGGGATACCTACGAGCAGTACTTC; CDR3 protein: CSVGRDTYEQYF; J gene: TRBJ2-7; clone size: -; V gene: TRBV29-1; D gene: -
CDR3 DNA: TGTGCCAGCAGCCCCCGAGGTTTTGCAACTAATGAAAAACTGTTTTTT; CDR3 protein: CASSPRGFATNEKLFF; J gene: TRBJ1-4; clone size: once; V gene: TRBV7-8; D gene: -
CDR3 DNA: TGTGCCAGCAGTGTACTAGCGGGGGTCGATGAGCAGTTCTTC; CDR3 protein: CASSVLAGVDEQFF; J gene: TRBJ2-1; clone size: -; V gene: TRBV2; D gene: TRBD2
CDR3 DNA: TGCGCCAGCAGCTTGTCTTGGCCATCAGAGACCCAGTACTTC; CDR3 protein: CASSLSWPSETQYF; J gene: TRBJ2-5; clone size: -; V gene: TRBV5-1; D gene: -
CDR3 DNA: TGTGCCAGTAGTATACCCACAGGTAGCTTTTTGGGCTACACCTTC; CDR3 protein: CASSIPTGSFLGYTF; J gene: TRBJ1-2; clone size: -; V gene: TRBV19; D gene: -
CDR3 DNA: TGTGCCAGCAGCTCTTACAGGGGTCGGGACACCGGGGAGCTGTTTTTT; CDR3 protein: CASSSYRGRDTGELFF; J gene: TRBJ2-2; clone size: -; V gene: TRBV11-2; D gene: TRBD1
CDR3 DNA: TGCGCCAGCAGCTTGAGACCGTCCCAGGGAGGTTCACCCCTCCACTTT; CDR3 protein: CASSLRPSQGGSPLHF; J gene: TRBJ1-6; clone size: -; V gene: TRBV5-1; D gene: -
CDR3 DNA: TGTGCCAGCAGCTTAGACAGCTCTTTTTACGAGCAGTACTTC; CDR3 protein: CASSLDSSFYEQYF; J gene: TRBJ2-7; clone size: -; V gene: TRBV5-8; D gene: -
CDR3 DNA: TGCGCCAGCAGCCAAGAACATCGGGTCGGGGCCAACGTCCTGACTTTC; CDR3 protein: CASSQEHRVGANVLTF; J gene: TRBJ2-6; clone size: once; V gene: TRBV4-3; D gene: -
CDR3 DNA: TGTGCCAGCAGTTTCCAAGCGGGGGGATTCGTTGAGCAGTTCTTC; CDR3 protein: CASSFQAGGFVEQFF; J gene: TRBJ2-1; clone size: -; V gene: TRBV28; D gene: TRBD2
CDR3 DNA: TGTGCCAGCAGCTTAGGACATGCGGGGACCGGGGAGCTGTTTTTT; CDR3 protein: CASSLGHAGTGELFF; J gene: TRBJ2-2; clone size: -; V gene: TRBV7-2; D gene: -
CDR3 DNA: TGCGCCAGCAGCTTGGCGTCTGGCGGGGGGGCCTCTCGCTACGAGCAGTACTTC; CDR3 protein: CASSLASGGGASRYEQYF; J gene: TRBJ2-7; clone size: -; V gene: TRBV5-1; D gene: TRBD2
CDR3 DNA: TGTGCCAGCAGTTACGGCGGGACCCAGTACTTC; CDR3 protein: CASSYGGTQYF; J gene: TRBJ2-5; clone size: -; V gene: TRBV6-5; D gene: -
CDR3 DNA: TGTGCCAGCAGGCTGGACAGGATGAACACTGAAGCTTTCTTT; CDR3 protein: CASRLDRMNTEAFF; J gene: TRBJ1-1; clone size: -; V gene: TRBV6-5; D gene: TRBD1
CDR3 DNA: TGTGCCAGCAGCCCGAGACAGGGCCATGAAAAACTGTTTTTT; CDR3 protein: CASSPRQGHEKLFF; J gene: TRBJ1-4; clone size: -; V gene: TRBV7-8; D gene: TRBD1
CDR3 DNA: TGTGCCAGCAGTTTGGAGGGTGTCCCCTACGAGCAGTACTTC; CDR3 protein: CASSLEGVPYEQYF; J gene: TRBJ2-7; clone size: -; V gene: TRBV27; D gene: -
CDR3 DNA: TGTGCCAGCAAGGACAGGGTACATTCACCCCTCCACTTT; CDR3 protein: CASKDRVHSPLHF; J gene: TRBJ1-6; clone size: -; V gene: TRBV27; D gene: TRBD1
CDR3 DNA: TGTGCCAGCAGGCGCCCGGGACAGGGGGACACCGGGGAGCTGTTTTTT; CDR3 protein: CASRRPGQGDTGELFF; J gene: TRBJ2-2; clone size: once; V gene: TRBV6-6; D gene: TRBD1
CDR3 DNA: TGTGCCAGCAGCCTTACAGCCCCGAGGGTAGATACGCAGTATTTT; CDR3 protein: CASSLTAPRVDTQYF; J gene: TRBJ2-3; clone size: -; V gene: TRBV5-4; D gene: -
CDR3 DNA: TGTGCCAGCAGCGCCGGGACAGGGGGTAAGAACGAGCAGTACTTC; CDR3 protein: CASSAGTGGKNEQYF; J gene: TRBJ2-7; clone size: once; V gene: TRBV4-2; D gene: TRBD1
CDR3 DNA: TGTGCCAGCAGCCCACCGGGACAGGGAGGGATGGGGGGCTACACCTTC; CDR3 protein: CASSPPGQGGMGGYTF; J gene: TRBJ1-2; clone size: -; V gene: TRBV7-2; D gene: TRBD1
CDR3 DNA: TGTGCCAGCGGGACAGGGGGAAATCAGCCCCAGCATTTT; CDR3 protein: CASGTGGNQPQHF; J gene: TRBJ1-5; clone size: -; V gene: TRBV25-1; D gene: TRBD1
CDR3 DNA: TGTGCCAGCAGCATCAGACAGGGGCCTTCCTACGAGCAGTACTTC; CDR3 protein: CASSIRQGPSYEQYF; J gene: TRBJ2-7; clone size: -; V gene: TRBV27; D gene: TRBD1
CDR3 DNA: TGCGCCAGCAGCAGCAATAGAGCCCTCTACGAGCAGTACTTC; CDR3 protein: CASSSNRALYEQYF; J gene: TRBJ2-7; clone size: -; V gene: TRBV5-1; D gene: -
CDR3 DNA: TGCGCCAGCAGCCAACCCCGGACAGGGATTATTGGTTCACCCCTCCACTTT; CDR3 protein: CASSQPRTGIIGSPLHF; J gene: TRBJ1-6; clone size: -; V gene: TRBV4-3; D gene: TRBD1
CDR3 DNA: TGTGCCAGCAGTCGCGGGACAGTCGGTGGCTACACCTTC; CDR3 protein: CASSRGTVGGYTF; J gene: TRBJ1-2; clone size: few; V gene: TRBV28; D gene: TRBD1
CDR3 DNA: TGTGCCAGCAGCTCCCTGACTAGCGGCTACAATGAGCAGTTCTTC; CDR3 protein: CASSSLTSGYNEQFF; J gene: TRBJ2-1; clone size: -; V gene: TRBV7-2; D gene: TRBD2
CDR3 DNA: TGTGCCAGCAGTGTTGCCAGGACAGATGGCTACACCTTC; CDR3 protein: CASSVARTDGYTF; J gene: TRBJ1-2; clone size: few; V gene: TRBV2; D gene: -
CDR3 DNA: TGCAGCGTTGAATCACCAGGGGGTTTTTATGGCTACACCTTC; CDR3 protein: CSVESPGGFYGYTF; J gene: TRBJ1-2; clone size: -; V gene: TRBV29-1; D gene: TRBD1
CDR3 DNA: TGTGCCAGCAGCCTGGGGGGGCTCTTGGGTCGGACTGAAGCTTTCTTT; CDR3 protein: CASSLGGLLGRTEAFF; J gene: TRBJ1-1; clone size: -; V gene: TRBV5-6; D gene: -
CDR3 DNA: TGTGCCAGCAACCCTCGGGGGGGGTCCTCCAACACCGGGGAGCTGTTTTTT; CDR3 protein: CASNPRGGSSNTGELFF; J gene: TRBJ2-2; clone size: -; V gene: TRBV7-9; D gene: TRBD2
CDR3 DNA: TGTGCCACCAGCAGCCCTGGGACAGCGTATCGAGAGAACACCGGGGAGCTGTTTTTT; CDR3 protein: CATSSPGTAYRENTGELFF; J gene: TRBJ2-2; clone size: -; V gene: TRBV15; D gene: TRBD1
CDR3 DNA: TGCGCCAGCAGACCCGCGGGGGGCAATACAGATACGCAGTATTTT; CDR3 protein: CASRPAGGNTDTQYF; J gene: TRBJ2-3; clone size: -; V gene: TRBV5-1; D gene: TRBD2
CDR3 DNA: TGCAGTGCTAGAACCAGTAATGAGCAGTTCTTC; CDR3 protein: CSARTSNEQFF; J gene: TRBJ2-1; clone size: -; V gene: TRBV20-1; D gene: -
CDR3 DNA: TGTGCCAGCAGCATTACTAGCACGCGGCGTCAGACCCAGTACTTC; CDR3 protein: CASSITSTRRQTQYF; J gene: TRBJ2-5; clone size: -; V gene: TRBV5-8; D gene: -
CDR3 DNA: TGCGCCAGCAGCCGAGATCAGGGTCGAGAGACCCAGTACTTC; CDR3 protein: CASSRDQGRETQYF; J gene: TRBJ2-5; clone size: few; V gene: TRBV5-1; D gene: -